The source of this T cell receptor beta chain is a study of blood T cell repertoires in COVID-19. Study in general: COVID-19 samples, acute and convalescent, were from the United States, Italy and Spain. From T cells, B-cell-depleted T cells, or PBMCs came the material, which was cDNA or gDNA.

Only a few counts were recorded for this clone. Measured with immunoSEQ multiplex PCR; TCRdb has only the in-frame clones, and not every one. The sample has about 130,000 clones; 65% to 90% are singletons. The TCR comes from a woman older than 75 with acute or convalescent COVID-19. The sequenced sample was peripheral blood.

The CDR3 region has the DNA TGCGCCAGCAGCTCTAGAAGCGTGAACACTGAAGCTTTCTTT. Its protein is CASSSRSVNTEAFF. The chain uses TRBV5-1 and TRBJ1-1; D is undetermined. Germline V gives CDR1 SGHRS, CDR2 YFSETQ. With 3 bases removed from V and 0 bases from J, the gap between germline ends came to 9 bases. This CDR3 spans 14 amino acids.